These T cell receptor beta chains were read from a single sample in a study of T cell repertoires in aging, cancer and after chemotherapy. Via MiXCR, TCRdb re-called the multiplex PCR reads, giving one row per CDR3 protein. The sample has under 7,000 distinct CDR3 sequences, just under 30% seen once. Material: blood. All receptors derive from a human donor in good health. CDR3s include the opening cysteine and the closing phenylalanine or tryptophan. A D gene is named only where the DNA matches it firmly. For some rows the clone size is stated as once, few or many, or as a class when expanded; others skip it.

d_call j_call clone_size v_call cdr3_nt cdr3_aa
NA TRBJ1-5 few TRBV12-3/TRBV12-4 TGTGCCAGCAGTTTCTCAGGGAGCACCTCCGCCCAGCATTTT CASSFSGSTSAQHF
NA TRBJ1-2 few TRBV19 TGTGCCAGTAGTATCTGGAGCAACTATGGCTACACCTTC CASSIWSNYGYTF
TRBD2 TRBJ2-3 few TRBV6-5 TGTGCCAGCAGTGCGGCCGGGACTAGCGGGAGGGCCGGTACAGATACGCAGTATTTT CASSAAGTSGRAGTDTQYF
NA TRBJ1-6 NA TRBV5-1 TGCGCCAGCAGCCTGGGAGGTAGGGGCTCTAATTCACCCCTCCACTTT CASSLGGRGSNSPLHF
TRBD2 TRBJ2-7 NA TRBV7-9 TGTGCCAGCAGCTTAACCACGACTAGCGGTAAATACGAGCAGTACTTC CASSLTTTSGKYEQYF
TRBD1 TRBJ1-1 few TRBV7-9 TGTGCCAGCAGCTGGGGACAGGGGAACACTGAAGCTTTCTTT CASSWGQGNTEAFF
TRBD2 TRBJ2-1 few TRBV7-6 TGTGCCAGCAGCTCCTCCCTAGCGGGAGGGTACAATGAGCAGTTCTTC CASSSSLAGGYNEQFF
NA TRBJ2-5 NA TRBV5-5 TGTGCCAGCAGCTTCTCTCCCCACTTTCAAGAGACCCAGTACTTC CASSFSPHFQETQYF
NA TRBJ1-1 few TRBV6-1 TGTGCCAGCAGGCGGGGGGGTGTGAACACTGAAGCTTTCTTT CASRRGGVNTEAFF
NA TRBJ2-2 NA TRBV11-3 TGTGCCAGCAGCTTAGAAAGCAGGGGAGGTCACACCGGGGAGCTGTTTTTT CASSLESRGGHTGELFF
TRBD1 TRBJ2-7 NA TRBV5-1 TGCGCCAGCAGCTCCGGGACAGGGTTTGGTGAGCAGTACTTC CASSSGTGFGEQYF
TRBD2 TRBJ2-5 few TRBV19 TGTGCCAGTAGCCCCCGCGGGGGGGCGGAGACCCAGTACTTC CASSPRGGAETQYF
TRBD1 TRBJ2-3 few TRBV6-4 TGTGCCAGCAGTTCCCAGACAGGGTCGGATACGCAGTATTTT CASSSQTGSDTQYF
TRBD2 TRBJ2-7 NA TRBV6-2/TRBV6-3 TGTGCCGGCACCACAACCAGCGGGAGCTCCTACGAGCAGTACTTC CAGTTTSGSSYEQYF
TRBD1 TRBJ1-5 few TRBV6-2/TRBV6-3 TGTGCCAGCAGTCCGAACAGGGGGCGCGGGACGAATCAGCCCCAGCATTTT CASSPNRGRGTNQPQHF
NA TRBJ2-1 medium-sized TRBV6-5 TGTGCCAGCAGTTCGGTAGCTAGCTCCTACAATGAGCAGTTCTTC CASSSVASSYNEQFF
NA TRBJ1-1 few TRBV19 TGTGCCGTAGGTATGGAGGAAGCTTTCTTT CAVGMEEAFF
NA TRBJ1-2 NA TRBV12-3/TRBV12-4 TGTGCCAGCAGTTTTAGCCATGGCTACACCTTC CASSFSHGYTF
NA TRBJ1-1 NA TRBV18 TGTACCAGCTCACCACCAGTGAACACTGAAGCTTTCTTT CTSSPPVNTEAFF
NA TRBJ2-1 few TRBV20-1 TGCAGTGCTACCCCTAGCGATTCGGGCTACAATGAGCAGTTCTTC CSATPSDSGYNEQFF
NA TRBJ1-2 NA TRBV24-1 TGTGCCACCAGTGAGGCCGGGACACCCCTCTCCTATGGCTACACCTTC CATSEAGTPLSYGYTF
NA TRBJ1-6 NA TRBV6-5 TGTGCCAGCAGTCAAATCAGGGATTTACAGTCACCCCTCCACTTT CASSQIRDLQSPLHF
NA TRBJ1-1 NA TRBV5-6 TGTGCCAGCAGCCTTTCCCTGGGGTACACTGAAGCTTTCTTT CASSLSLGYTEAFF
TRBD2 TRBJ2-1 NA TRBV24-1 TGTGCCACCAGTCTTGGGACTAGCATCAATGAGCAGTTCTTC CATSLGTSINEQFF
TRBD2 TRBJ2-7 few TRBV19 TGTGCCAGTAGTAATACACTAGCGGGTTCCTACGAGCAGTACTTC CASSNTLAGSYEQYF
NA TRBJ2-5 NA TRBV7-6 TGTGCCAGCAGCTTGTTCGGGGGAGAAGAGACCCAGTACTTC CASSLFGGEETQYF
NA TRBJ1-6 large TRBV27 TGTGCCAGCAGTCCTATCAATTCACCCCTCCACTTT CASSPINSPLHF
NA TRBJ1-2 few TRBV12-3/TRBV12-4 TGTGCCAGCAGTCCCCCTTTGCATAACTATGGCTACACCTTC CASSPPLHNYGYTF
NA TRBJ2-1 NA TRBV5-4 TGTGCCAGCAGCCCCCAGACAGCGCTGTCCTACAATGAGCAGTTCTTC CASSPQTALSYNEQFF
NA TRBJ2-1 medium-sized TRBV19 TGTGCCAGTAGGGGGGCGGACTACAATGAGCAGTTCTTC CASRGADYNEQFF
TRBD1 TRBJ1-4 few TRBV7-6 TGTGCCAGCAGCTTGGGACAGGGATGGGGTGAAAAACTGTTTTTT CASSLGQGWGEKLFF
NA TRBJ2-2 medium-sized TRBV29-1 TGCAGCGTTGAAGATTTGAGTAACAGGGAGAGCGGGGAGCTGTTTTTT CSVEDLSNRESGELFF
NA TRBJ1-2 NA TRBV28 TGTGCCAGCAGGGGGCATAAAAAGATGGATGGCTACACCTTC CASRGHKKMDGYTF
TRBD1 TRBJ2-7 few TRBV6-1 TGTGCCAGCCTCGCTGCCACGACAGGGCTTTACGAGCAGTACTTC CASLAATTGLYEQYF
NA TRBJ2-7 NA TRBV2 TGTGCCAGCGGGGACTACGAGCAGTACTTC CASGDYEQYF
NA TRBJ1-5 NA TRBV28 TGTGCCAGCACCACCATTAAGTTACCCAATCAGCCCCAGCATTTT CASTTIKLPNQPQHF
NA TRBJ1-1 NA TRBV6-5 TGTGCCAGCACCCCAAGGGTGGGGCCCACTGAAGCTTTCTTT CASTPRVGPTEAFF
NA TRBJ2-1 medium-sized TRBV19 TGTGCCAGTAAGGTTCGGGGGAGTGGCTATGAGCAGTTCTTC CASKVRGSGYEQFF
NA TRBJ1-2 few TRBV12-3/TRBV12-4 TGTGCCAGCAGTTTAGGGCAAAACTATGGCTACACCTTC CASSLGQNYGYTF
NA TRBJ1-4 NA TRBV4-3 TGCGCCAGCAGCCAAGATGTGGGGGTTGCTAATGAAAAACTGTTTTTT CASSQDVGVANEKLFF
TRBD1 TRBJ2-6 medium-sized TRBV19 TGTGCCAGTAGTACACAGGGGACTGGGGCCAACGTCCTGACTTTC CASSTQGTGANVLTF
NA TRBJ2-3 NA TRBV24-1 TGTGCCACCAGTCCACGTGGCAGGGAAGAATCAGATACGCAGTATTTT CATSPRGREESDTQYF
NA TRBJ1-5 few TRBV6-5 TGTGCCAGCAGTTACTCGTCGGGGGGGAGTCAGCCCCAGCATTTT CASSYSSGGSQPQHF
NA TRBJ2-1 medium-sized TRBV6-2/TRBV6-3 TGTGCCAGCAGTTACTCTTTCGTTAAAACGGGACAAGGATATGAGCAGTTCTTC CASSYSFVKTGQGYEQFF
NA TRBJ1-1 NA TRBV19 TGTGCCAGTAGAGGGCCTCGGGCTTTCTTT CASRGPRAFF